Listed below are T cell receptor beta chains from one sample, sequenced in a study of blood T cell repertoires in COVID-19. Libraries were prepared by immunoSEQ multiplex PCR; TCRdb keeps only in-frame clonotypes and omits some of them. The sample contains some 150,000 clones, roughly 91% of which appear only once. The sample comprised peripheral blood. Source of these receptors: a man aged 60-69 years with active or convalescent COVID-19. Both conserved end residues are part of each CDR3. The D gene is left open where the match is weak. Only part of the rows carry a size: once, few, many, or a class if the clone is expanded.

J gene	clone size	D gene	V gene	CDR3 length	CDR3 protein	CDR3 DNA
TRBJ1-4	-	TRBD1	TRBV2	16	CASSGGSTGDSEKLFF	TGTGCCAGCAGTGGGGGATCGACAGGGGATTCTGAAAAACTGTTTTTT
TRBJ2-1	-	-	TRBV5-5	15	CASSPGVRTYNEQFF	TGTGCCAGCAGCCCAGGGGTACGGACCTACAATGAGCAGTTCTTC
TRBJ1-1	-	TRBD1	TRBV24-1	15	CATSDSNRDSQKAFF	TGTGCCACCAGTGATTCCAACCGGGACAGCCAAAAGGCTTTCTTT
TRBJ1-1	few	TRBD1	TRBV9	17	CASSVGDSLYLNTEAFF	TGTGCCAGCAGCGTAGGGGACAGCCTCTACTTGAACACTGAAGCTTTCTTT
TRBJ2-2	-	TRBD2	TRBV7-2	16	CASSSRTSGGARELFF	TGTGCCAGCAGCTCTAGGACTAGCGGGGGGGCAAGGGAGCTGTTTTTT
TRBJ1-2	-	TRBD1	TRBV10-3	14	CAIRGTGLSYGYTF	TGTGCCATCAGGGGGACAGGGTTGAGCTATGGCTACACCTTC
TRBJ2-7	-	TRBD2	TRBV7-2	15	CASSLYGGDIYEQYF	TGTGCCAGCAGCTTATACGGGGGGGATATCTACGAGCAGTACTTC
TRBJ1-1	-	-	TRBV3-1/TRBV3-2	14	CASSRTNTGTEAFF	TGTGCCAGCAGCCGTACTAATACTGGCACTGAAGCTTTCTTT
TRBJ2-7	-	TRBD1	TRBV29-1	13	CSVSEGAGHEQYF	TGCAGCGTGAGTGAGGGGGCAGGTCACGAGCAGTACTTC
TRBJ2-5	few	TRBD2	TRBV11-2	18	CASSLYRGLAGYQETQYF	TGTGCCAGCAGCTTATATAGAGGACTAGCGGGGTACCAAGAGACCCAGTACTTC
TRBJ2-1	-	TRBD1	TRBV29-1	14	CSVARGRSYNEQFF	TGCAGCGTTGCCAGGGGGCGATCCTACAATGAGCAGTTCTTC
TRBJ2-1	-	TRBD2	TRBV5-1	15	CASSLDLSGGDEQFF	TGCGCCAGCAGCTTGGATTTGAGCGGGGGCGATGAGCAGTTCTTC
TRBJ1-2	once	-	TRBV18	15	CASSPFEDRKLGYTF	TGTGCCAGCTCACCGTTCGAAGACAGAAAGCTCGGCTACACCTTC
TRBJ2-1	-	-	TRBV7-8	13	CASSPGGGHEQFF	TGTGCCAGCAGCCCAGGTGGAGGGCATGAGCAGTTCTTC
TRBJ2-1	-	TRBD2	TRBV28	14	CASSMTSGSDEQFF	TGTGCCAGCAGCATGACTAGCGGGAGCGATGAGCAGTTCTTC
TRBJ2-7	-	TRBD1	TRBV18	13	CASSINRGYEQYF	TGTGCCAGCTCAATAAACAGGGGCTACGAGCAGTACTTC
TRBJ1-1	-	TRBD1	TRBV7-9	15	CASSMLPGGGTEAFF	TGTGCCAGCAGCATGTTGCCAGGGGGAGGCACTGAAGCTTTCTTT
TRBJ2-7	-	TRBD1	TRBV6-5	16	CASSYSSRGRIDEQYF	TGTGCCAGCAGTTACTCGTCCAGGGGGCGCATCGACGAGCAGTACTTC
TRBJ2-7	-	TRBD2	TRBV4-1	21	CASSQVSSTLLAGDYSYEQYF	TGCGCCAGCAGCCAAGTAAGCTCCACCCTCCTAGCGGGGGATTACTCCTACGAGCAGTACTTC
TRBJ2-2	few	-	TRBV3-1/TRBV3-2	13	CASSQGILGELFF	TGTGCCAGCAGCCAAGGTATCCTCGGGGAGCTGTTTTTT
TRBJ1-5	-	TRBD1	TRBV3-1/TRBV3-2	14	CASSFRGQGQPQHF	TGTGCCAGCAGCTTCAGGGGGCAAGGGCAGCCCCAGCATTTT
TRBJ2-1	-	-	TRBV5-1	14	CASSGGLEGAEQFF	TGCGCCAGCAGCGGGGGCCTTGAGGGAGCTGAGCAGTTCTTC
TRBJ1-6	-	-	TRBV6-2/TRBV6-3	12	CASSYEDSPLHF	TGTGCCAGCAGTTACGAGGATTCACCCCTCCACTTT
TRBJ1-4	-	-	TRBV18	16	CASSPPLAGFNEKLFF	TGTGCCAGCTCACCACCGTTGGCGGGGTTTAATGAAAAACTGTTTTTT
TRBJ1-1	once	TRBD1	TRBV6-5	14	CATFSRQGETEAFF	TGTGCCACCTTTTCCCGACAGGGCGAGACTGAAGCTTTCTTT
TRBJ2-5	once	-	TRBV30	15	CAWSFGAGDQETQYF	TGTGCCTGGAGTTTCGGGGCAGGGGACCAAGAGACCCAGTACTTC
TRBJ1-2	-	-	TRBV24-1	11	CATSDLQGYTF	TGTGCCACCAGTGATTTGCAAGGCTACACCTTC
TRBJ1-2	-	-	TRBV4-1	15	CASSQVGGGRGGYTF	TGCGCCAGCAGCCAAGTGGGCGGGGGGCGAGGTGGCTACACCTTC
TRBJ2-3	-	TRBD2	TRBV7-2	15	CASSLGLAAADTQYF	TGTGCCAGCAGCTTAGGACTAGCCGCGGCAGATACGCAGTATTTT
TRBJ2-7	-	TRBD2	TRBV7-2	15	CASSPGLAGGYEQYF	TGTGCCAGCAGCCCGGGACTAGCGGGGGGTTATGAGCAGTACTTC
TRBJ2-7	-	-	TRBV27	13	CASKGQPTYEQYF	TGTGCCAGCAAAGGACAGCCGACCTACGAGCAGTACTTC
TRBJ1-1	-	-	TRBV5-1	13	CASSLRGGTEAFF	TGCGCCAGCAGCTTGAGGGGAGGCACTGAAGCTTTCTTT
TRBJ1-1	-	-	TRBV19	11	CASRRGTEAFF	TGTGCCAGTAGAAGAGGAACTGAAGCTTTCTTT
TRBJ2-5	few	-	TRBV4-3	15	CASSQEVARQETQYF	TGCGCCAGCAGCCAAGAGGTCGCCAGGCAAGAGACCCAGTACTTC
TRBJ1-4	-	TRBD1	TRBV19	13	CASGDRRNEKLFF	TGTGCCAGCGGGGACAGGCGGAATGAAAAACTGTTTTTT
TRBJ2-6	-	-	TRBV28	17	CASSFYRWGAGANVLTF	TGTGCCAGCAGTTTCTACAGATGGGGAGCTGGGGCCAACGTCCTGACTTTC
TRBJ2-7	-	TRBD2	TRBV11-1	15	CASSLELAETYEQYF	TGTGCCAGCAGCTTAGAACTAGCGGAAACCTACGAGCAGTACTTC
TRBJ1-4	-	TRBD1	TRBV24-1	16	CATSEGTGTFNEKLFF	TGTGCCACCAGTGAAGGGACAGGGACTTTTAATGAAAAACTGTTTTTT
TRBJ1-1	-	-	TRBV10-3	15	CAISEQQGGNTEAFF	TGTGCCATCAGTGAGCAACAGGGTGGGAACACTGAAGCTTTCTTT
TRBJ1-4	-	TRBD1	TRBV12-3/TRBV12-4	13	CASIRDSAEKLFF	TGTGCCAGCATCAGGGACAGCGCCGAAAAACTGTTTTTT
TRBJ2-3	-	TRBD2	TRBV7-3	14	CASSPSGTGDTQYF	TGTGCCAGCAGCCCCAGCGGGACCGGGGATACGCAGTATTTT
TRBJ2-3	-	-	TRBV29-1	14	CSVLLVSTSDTQYF	TGCAGCGTTTTACTAGTCTCTACTTCAGATACGCAGTATTTT
TRBJ2-7	-	TRBD2	TRBV11-2	16	CASSLEAASGSYEQYF	TGTGCCAGCAGCTTAGAGGCGGCTAGCGGGTCCTACGAGCAGTACTTC
TRBJ2-5	-	-	TRBV19	16	CASSVGGGVYQETQYF	TGTGCCAGTAGTGTTGGTGGAGGGGTGTACCAAGAGACCCAGTACTTC
TRBJ1-1	-	-	TRBV6-6	13	CASSQQGRTEAFF	TGTGCCAGCAGTCAACAGGGTCGGACTGAAGCTTTCTTT
TRBJ2-7	-	TRBD1	TRBV6-5	14	CASSPDRVRYEQYF	TGTGCCAGCAGCCCCGACAGGGTGCGCTACGAGCAGTACTTC
TRBJ2-5	-	TRBD2	TRBV2	13	CASSLGLAETQYF	TGTGCCAGCAGTTTGGGACTAGCAGAGACCCAGTACTTC
TRBJ2-3	-	TRBD2	TRBV18	13	CASSGGGTDTQYF	TGTGCCAGCAGCGGGGGAGGAACAGATACGCAGTATTTT
TRBJ1-1	-	-	TRBV28	16	CASSLSLTGRSTEAFF	TGTGCCAGCAGTTTATCCCTCACAGGGCGGAGCACTGAAGCTTTCTTT
TRBJ1-1	-	TRBD1	TRBV14	13	CASSQDRGREAFF	TGTGCCAGCAGCCAAGACAGGGGGCGCGAAGCTTTCTTT
TRBJ2-3	-	TRBD2	TRBV4-2	15	CASSPGTSGTDTQYF	TGTGCCAGCAGCCCAGGGACTAGCGGGACAGATACGCAGTATTTT
TRBJ1-5	-	TRBD1	TRBV5-5	18	CASSLRGQGFVGNQPQHF	TGTGCCAGCAGCTTACGGGGACAGGGTTTCGTGGGCAATCAGCCCCAGCATTTT
TRBJ2-7	-	TRBD2	TRBV6-6	14	CAGAVGGSSYEQYF	TGTGCCGGGGCAGTAGGCGGGAGCTCCTACGAGCAGTACTTC
TRBJ2-3	-	-	TRBV2	15	CASRPTRYSTDTQYF	TGTGCCAGCAGGCCCACTAGATACAGCACAGATACGCAGTATTTT
TRBJ2-1	-	TRBD1	TRBV12-3/TRBV12-4	13	CASRKPGGHEQFF	TGTGCCAGCAGGAAACCAGGGGGCCATGAGCAGTTCTTC
TRBJ1-2	-	-	TRBV20-1	11	CSPIIPDGYTF	TGCAGTCCTATAATCCCCGATGGCTACACCTTC
TRBJ2-3	once	TRBD2	TRBV14	16	CASSQALAGRTDTQYF	TGTGCCAGCAGCCAGGCCCTAGCGGGACGCACAGATACGCAGTATTTT
TRBJ1-2	-	-	TRBV10-3	14	CALLMIGPSGGYTF	TGTGCCCTACTAATGATCGGACCTTCGGGAGGCTACACCTTC
TRBJ2-5	-	-	TRBV5-4	14	CASSPNPDSIPLYF	TGTGCCAGCAGCCCGAATCCCGACAGCATCCCACTGTACTTC